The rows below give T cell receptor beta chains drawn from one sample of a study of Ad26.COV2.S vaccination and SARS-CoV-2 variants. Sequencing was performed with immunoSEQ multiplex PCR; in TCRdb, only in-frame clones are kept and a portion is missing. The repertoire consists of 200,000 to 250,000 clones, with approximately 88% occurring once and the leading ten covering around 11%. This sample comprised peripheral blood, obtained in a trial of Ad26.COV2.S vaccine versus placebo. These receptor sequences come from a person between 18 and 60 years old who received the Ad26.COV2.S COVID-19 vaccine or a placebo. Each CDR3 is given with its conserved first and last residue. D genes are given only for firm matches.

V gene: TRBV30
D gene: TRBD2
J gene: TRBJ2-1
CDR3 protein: CAWNGRAYNEQFF
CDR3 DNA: TGTGCCTGGAACGGGAGGGCCTACAATGAGCAGTTCTTC

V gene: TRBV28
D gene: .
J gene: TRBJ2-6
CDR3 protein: CAINGEGPGANVLTF
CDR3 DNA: TGTGCCATCAATGGAGAGGGTCCTGGGGCCAACGTCCTGACTTTC

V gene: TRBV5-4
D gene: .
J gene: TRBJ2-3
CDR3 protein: CAGALEGSTDTQYF
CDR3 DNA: TGTGCCGGGGCACTGGAGGGATCCACAGATACGCAGTATTTT

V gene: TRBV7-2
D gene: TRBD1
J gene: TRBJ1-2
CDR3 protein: CASSLPGQGIGYTF
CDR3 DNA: TGTGCCAGCAGCTTACCGGGACAGGGGATTGGCTACACCTTC

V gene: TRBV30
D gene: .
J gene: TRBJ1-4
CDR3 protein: CAWSASGQRNEKLFF
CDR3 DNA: TGTGCCTGGAGTGCTTCCGGGCAGCGGAACGAAAAACTGTTTTTT

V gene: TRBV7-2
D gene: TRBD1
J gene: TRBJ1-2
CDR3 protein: CASSATTGLYGYTF
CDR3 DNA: TGTGCCAGCAGCGCCACGACAGGGCTCTATGGCTACACCTTC

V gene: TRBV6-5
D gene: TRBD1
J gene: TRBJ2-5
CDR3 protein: CASSYLRQGVETQYF
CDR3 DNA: TGTGCCAGCAGTTACCTTCGACAGGGGGTAGAGACCCAGTACTTC

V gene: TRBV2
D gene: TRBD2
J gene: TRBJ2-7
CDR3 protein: CASSRGLAGGVGEQYF
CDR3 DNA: TGTGCCAGCAGCCGAGGACTAGCGGGAGGCGTTGGGGAGCAGTACTTC

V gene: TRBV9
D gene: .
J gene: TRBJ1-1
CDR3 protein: CASSVEEWGKGIENTEAFF
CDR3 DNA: TGTGCCAGCAGCGTAGAGGAATGGGGAAAGGGAATAGAAAACACTGAAGCTTTCTTT

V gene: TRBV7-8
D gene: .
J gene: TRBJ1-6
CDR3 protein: CASSLLRGANSPLHF
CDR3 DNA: TGTGCCAGCAGCTTACTGCGGGGAGCGAATTCACCCCTCCACTTT

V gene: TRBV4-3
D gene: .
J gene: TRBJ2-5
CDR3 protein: CASSQGTGKSETQYF
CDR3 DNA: TGCGCCAGCAGCCAGGGGACTGGAAAGTCGGAGACCCAGTACTTC

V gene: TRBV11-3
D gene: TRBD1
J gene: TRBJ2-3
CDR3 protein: CASSSGQGVDTQYF
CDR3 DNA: TGTGCCAGCAGCTCGGGACAGGGGGTAGATACGCAGTATTTT

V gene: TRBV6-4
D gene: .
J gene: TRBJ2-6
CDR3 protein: CASGVDSGANVLTF
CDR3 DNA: TGTGCCAGCGGGGTTGACTCTGGGGCCAACGTCCTGACTTTC

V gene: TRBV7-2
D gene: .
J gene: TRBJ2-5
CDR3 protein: CASSLAGLMETQYF
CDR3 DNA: TGTGCCAGCAGCTTAGCCGGGCTAATGGAGACCCAGTACTTC

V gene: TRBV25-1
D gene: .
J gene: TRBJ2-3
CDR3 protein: CASSDPDGLRLVQYF
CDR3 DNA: TGTGCCAGCAGTGATCCCGATGGGCTGAGGCTTGTGCAGTATTTT

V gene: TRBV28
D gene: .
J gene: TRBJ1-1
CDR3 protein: CASSFFWTNEAFF
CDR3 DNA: TGTGCCAGCAGTTTCTTTTGGACGAATGAAGCTTTCTTT

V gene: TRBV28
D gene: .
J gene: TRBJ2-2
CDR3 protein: CASRGMYTGELFF
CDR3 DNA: TGTGCCTCTAGGGGGATGTACACCGGGGAGCTGTTTTTT